Below, 32 T cell receptor beta chains from the same sample are listed, as sequenced in a study of control samples from healthy donors and cancer patients. Here immunoSEQ multiplex PCR was the method, and the copy in TCRdb shows in-frame clones only, minus some. The table includes a few hundred thousand clones, 90% detected once. Sequencing was done on a sample of PBMCs. Receptors originate from a man aged 35-49 years with head and neck cancer.

This rearrangement joins TRBV5-1 to TRBJ1-2; the D gene is possibly TRBD1 (6 bases). The germline V gene encodes CDR1 SGHRS and CDR2 YFSETQ. V was clipped by 4 bases and J by 4 bases, with 14 bases between them. The length of the CDR3 is 14 residues. Here the CDR3 reads CASSREQGLYGYTF. In DNA form, the CDR3 reads TGCGCCAGCAGCCGAGAACAGGGCCTCTATGGCTACACCTTC.

The chain couples TRBV10-3 to TRBJ1-3; D may be TRBD1 (6 bases). V shed 5 bases and J shed 4 bases, with 6 bases lying between them. The V gene's germline CDR1 is ENHRY and CDR2 SYGVKD. The CDR3 totals 12 residues. The CDR3: CAISQGGNTIYF. The CDR3 bases are TGTGCCATCAGTCAGGGGGGAAACACCATATATTTT.

The chain recombines TRBV7-6 with TRBJ1-3; a weak D match, TRBD1 (6 bases). Germline CDR1 reads SGHVS; CDR2 reads FNYEAQ. Deletions cut 5 bases from V and 2 bases from J, with 13 bases between. The CDR3 is 15 amino acids. In nucleotides, the CDR3 is TGTGCCAGCAGCAGGGGACAATGGACTGGAAACACCATATATTTT. Protein: CASSRGQWTGNTIYF.

This chain connects TRBV4-1 to TRBJ1-1, with 9 bases that match TRBD1. V lost 4 bases to trimming and J lost 4 bases; unmatched junction nucleotides: 13. This CDR3 has 17 residues. Per the germline V gene, CDR1 is MGHRA and CDR2 is YSYEKL. CDR3 coding DNA: TGCGCCAGCAGCCGGGGGCAGGGGACAGGGACGGCCACTGAAGCTTTCTTT. Translating it yields CASSRGQGTGTATEAFF.

This clone was detected only once. The genes are TRBV10-1 and TRBJ2-3; 9 nucleotides line up with TRBD2. Germline CDR1 is WNHNN and CDR2 is SYGVQD (reference sequence). The CDR3 spans 15 residues. The V and J ends lost 1 base and 2 bases, in that order; junction bases with no gene match: 1. In DNA form, the CDR3 reads TGCGCCAGCAGTGAGTTAGCGGGGGCCACAGATACGCAGTATTTT. Amino acid sequence: CASSELAGATDTQYF.

The J gene is TRBJ1-5, the V gene TRBV24-1; D is unclear. The ends were cut back, 4 bases at V and 3 bases at J, with 6 bases in the middle. There are 13 residues in the CDR3. From germline, CDR1 is KGHDR and CDR2 SFDVKD. Here the CDR3 reads CATSERDNQPQHF. The CDR3 nucleotides read TGTGCCACCAGTGAGAGAGACAATCAGCCCCAGCATTTT.

The rearrangement links TRBV5-6 to TRBJ1-4; D is uncertain. Between the trimmed V and J ends, which lost 1 base and 8 bases, there was a span of 15 bases. Germline V CDR1 and CDR2: SGHDT, YYEEEE. The CDR3 contains 15 residues. Written as DNA, the CDR3 is TGTGCCAGCAGCTTGCGGGTGCGGGATCACGAAAAACTGTTTTTT. Translation gives CASSLRVRDHEKLFF.

This clone was counted a single time. V is TRBV7-9 and J is TRBJ2-1, with a weak D call TRBD1 (6 bases). Deletions cut 9 bases from V and 0 bases from J, with 12 bases between. CDR3 length: 14 amino acids. Germline V gene data show CDR1 as SEHNR and CDR2 as FQNEAQ (reference sequence). Here the CDR3 DNA reads TGTGCCAGATCGGACAGTAGCTCCTACAATGAGCAGTTCTTC. This translates into CARSDSSSYNEQFF. Full variable domain (remainder filled in from reference TRBV7-9 and TRBJ2-1): DTGVSQNPRHKITKRGQNVTFRCDPISEHNRLYWYRQTLGQGPEFLTYFQNEAQLEKSRLLSDRFSAERPKGSFSTLEIQRTEQGDSAMYLCARSDSSSYNEQFFGPGTRLTVL.

The genes are TRBV20-1 and TRBJ2-1; TRBD1 might be the D (7 bases). V shed 3 bases and J shed 0 bases, with 15 bases lying between them. Germline values: CDR1 DFQATT, CDR2 SNEGSKA (reference sequence). The CDR3 has 16 residues. The chain's CDR3 is CSASGRDSHSYNEQFF. CDR3 bases: TGCAGTGCTAGTGGGCGGGACAGTCACTCCTACAATGAGCAGTTCTTC.

V usage is TRBV5-4 and J usage is TRBJ2-1, with TRBD2 matching 12 bases. This CDR3 spans 13 amino acids. Per germline, CDR1 SGHNT and CDR2 YYREEE (reference sequence). The V segment lost 2 bases and the J segment 13 bases; nucleotides outside the gene matches: 4. The CDR3 loop is CASSFLAGGRQFF. The CDR3 region has the DNA TGTGCCAGCAGCTTTCTAGCGGGAGGGCGACAGTTCTTC.

The chain is built from TRBV7-2 and TRBJ1-2, with D possibly matching TRBD1 (6 bases). The V and J ends lost 5 bases and 3 bases respectively, with 10 bases between them. Germline-derived CDR1 and CDR2 are SGHTA and FQGNSA. CDR3 length: 13 amino acids. CDR3 DNA sequence: TGTGCCAGCAGCCGCCGGACAGACTATGGCTACACCTTC. Translating gives CASSRRTDYGYTF.

The chain has TRBV29-1 and TRBJ1-2; no firm D call. This CDR3 has 14 residues. From germline, CDR1 is SQVTM and CDR2 ANQGSEA. V was pared by 8 bases and J by 6 bases, with 22 bases between. In DNA, the CDR3 is TGCAGCCCCGGTTTGGATCCTCCGCCGCATGGCTACACCTTC. Translated, it gives CSPGLDPPPHGYTF.

CDR3: CAVQTGGGYGYTF. In DNA, the CDR3 is TGTGCCGTCCAGACAGGGGGAGGCTATGGCTACACCTTC. V is TRBV19 and J is TRBJ1-2; 9 bases line up with TRBD1. The CDR3 sequence is 13 residues long. V trimming: 11 bases; J trimming: 4 bases; junction bases outside the gene matches: 8. Looked up from germline, CDR1 is LNHDA and CDR2 is SQIVND (reference sequence).

The chain couples TRBV2 to TRBJ1-1; D gene unclear. Germline CDR1 is SNHLY and CDR2 is FYNNEI. The CDR3 covers 13 residues. V lost 7 bases and J 0 bases, leaving 9 bases between the germline ends. Here the CDR3 DNA reads TGTGCCAGCAACGGGTTCATGAACACTGAAGCTTTCTTT. Translation: CASNGFMNTEAFF.

V usage is TRBV9 and J usage is TRBJ2-7, with a tentative D call TRBD2 (5 bases). V was clipped by 4 bases and J by 0 bases, with 11 bases between them. Germline V CDR1 and CDR2: SGDLS, YYNGEE. The CDR3 extends over 14 amino acids. The CDR3 is CASSPQRSSYEQYF. The CDR3 DNA sequence: TGTGCCAGCAGCCCTCAGCGGAGCTCCTACGAGCAGTACTTC.

The rearrangement joins TRBV7-9 to TRBJ1-1; possibly TRBD1 for D (5 bases). This CDR3 comprises 14 residues. From germline, CDR1 is SEHNR and CDR2 FQNEAQ (reference sequence). V was cut by 7 bases and J by 4 bases, with 16 bases left in between. The CDR3 sequence is CASIQVGESTEAFF. CDR3 DNA: TGTGCCAGCATCCAGGTGGGGGAAAGCACTGAAGCTTTCTTT.

The chain has TRBV19 and TRBJ1-1; D gene unclear. Germline V lookup: CDR1 LNHDA, CDR2 SQIVND (reference sequence). This CDR3 is 14 amino acids long. Deletions cut 5 bases from V and 3 bases from J, with 13 bases between. Written as DNA, the CDR3 is TGTGCCAGTAGTTTTCTGGTGGCTGACACTGAAGCTTTCTTT. Protein sequence: CASSFLVADTEAFF.

This clone is large. The chain is built from TRBV9 and TRBJ1-2; TRBD1 is a possible D gene (5 bases). Trimming took off 4 bases at V and 2 bases at J, with 15 bases between the two ends. The CDR3 length is 15 residues. Per germline, CDR1 SGDLS and CDR2 YYNGEE. CDR3 sequence reads: CASSPQIGGNYGYTF. The CDR3 DNA follows: TGTGCCAGCAGCCCACAAATCGGGGGAAACTATGGCTACACCTTC.

This chain connects TRBV20-1 to TRBJ2-7; 10 positions agree with TRBD1. Germline loops: CDR1 DFQATT, CDR2 SNEGSKA (reference sequence). V shed 5 bases, J shed 1 base, and the junction held 5 bases outside the gene matches. This CDR3 spans 14 amino acids. CDR3 bases: TGCAGTGCTCGTGACAGGGGGCCTTCCTACGAGCAGTACTTC. It is translated as CSARDRGPSYEQYF.

The CDR3 coding sequence is TGTGCCAGTAGTGGGGGCTGGGGGAACACTGAAGCTTTCTTT. Encoded protein: CASSGGWGNTEAFF. The chain has TRBV19 and TRBJ1-1; a possible D gene is TRBD1 (6 bases). The CDR3 length is 14 residues. The V end lost 5 bases, the J end lost 1 base, and 11 bases lay between the germline ends. Per germline, CDR1 LNHDA and CDR2 SQIVND (reference sequence).

The gene calls are TRBV6-2 or TRBV6-3 and TRBJ1-5; a possible D gene is TRBD1 (5 bases). This CDR3 contains 12 residues. The germline V and J ends were trimmed by 5 bases and 7 bases, with 9 bases remaining between them. Germline V gene data show CDR1 as MNHEY and CDR2 as SVGEGT. The CDR3 DNA reads TGTGCCAGCAGTCCGGGGGTACAGCCCCAGCATTTT. Residues: CASSPGVQPQHF.

The chain links TRBV6-5 to TRBJ1-3, with D perhaps matching TRBD1 (6 bases). The CDR3 has 15 amino acids. V lost 6 bases, J lost 3 bases, and 15 bases lay in between. Germline CDR1 and CDR2: MNHEY and SVGAGI. This CDR3 is CASSPGALGGNTIYF. The CDR3 nucleotides read TGTGCCAGCAGCCCAGGGGCCCTCGGTGGAAACACCATATATTTT.

The chain joins TRBV19 to TRBJ2-1; the match to TRBD1 covers 10 bases. The CDR3 is 19 amino acids. Per the germline V gene, CDR1 is LNHDA and CDR2 is SQIVND (reference sequence). V trimming: 4 bases; J trimming: 6 bases; junction bases outside the gene matches: 18. As DNA, the CDR3 is TGTGCCAGTAGTAAGTATCAGAGAGTAGGGACAGGGGTTCGCAATGAGCAGTTCTTC. Protein product: CASSKYQRVGTGVRNEQFF.

The chain carries TRBV19 and TRBJ2-7; the D gene is possibly TRBD1 (5 bases). Germline CDR1 is LNHDA and CDR2 is SQIVND (reference sequence). The CDR3 is 14 amino acids. The germline V and J ends were trimmed by 5 bases and 0 bases, with 11 bases remaining between them. The CDR3: CASSWGQSSYEQYF. The CDR3 coding sequence is TGTGCCAGTAGTTGGGGCCAGAGCTCCTACGAGCAGTACTTC. The variable domain in full, with the rest retrieved from reference TRBV19 and TRBJ2-7, is DGGITQSPKYLFRKEGQNVTLSCEQNLNHDAMYWYRQDPGQGLRLIYYSQIVNDFQKGDIAEGYSVSREKKESFPLTVTSAQKNPTAFYLCASSWGQSSYEQYFGPGTRLTVT.

The rearrangement links TRBV6-5 to TRBJ2-5, with a weak D call TRBD2 (6 bases). The length of the CDR3 is 13 residues. V lost 5 bases and J 3 bases, leaving 10 bases between the germline ends. CDR1 and CDR2 from the germline V gene are MNHEY and SVGAGI. CDR3 DNA: TGTGCCAGCAGTCTCGGGGGAGAAGAGACCCAGTACTTC. It yields the protein CASSLGGEETQYF.

J is TRBJ1-1 and V is TRBV2, with a possible D match to TRBD1 (6 bases). Germline V CDR1 and CDR2: SNHLY, FYNNEI. The V end lost 6 bases, the J end lost 8 bases, and 22 bases lay between the germline ends. This CDR3 is 15 amino acids long. CDR3 DNA sequence: TGTGCCAGCAGCTATACACCGGGGGCCGACGCGGAAGCTTTCTTT. This codes for CASSYTPGADAEAFF. Looking up the rest from reference TRBV2 and TRBJ1-1 gives the full variable domain: EPEVTQTPSHQVTQMGQEVILRCVPISNHLYFYWYRQILGQKVEFLVSFYNNEISEKSEIFDDQFSVERPDGSNFTLKIRSTKLEDSAMYFCASSYTPGADAEAFFGQGTRLTVV.

CDR3 residues: CASSSPGTGVQYF. The CDR3 region has the DNA TGTGCCAGCAGCTCACCGGGGACAGGGGTGCAGTACTTC. V and J are TRBV7-8 and TRBJ2-7, with 10 positions matching TRBD1. V shed 4 bases, J shed 9 bases, and the junction held 6 bases outside the gene matches. Germline values: CDR1 SGHVS, CDR2 FQNEAQ. CDR3 length: 13 residues.

The chain is built from TRBV28 and TRBJ2-1, with 15 nucleotides matching TRBD2. Germline assignment: CDR1 MDHEN and CDR2 SYDVKM. V shed 6 bases, J shed 0 bases, and the junction held 6 bases outside the gene matches. The CDR3 loop spans 18 amino acids. CDR3 region: CASRYGTSGRSSYNEQFF. The CDR3 DNA is TGTGCCAGCAGATATGGGACTAGCGGGAGGAGCTCCTACAATGAGCAGTTCTTC. Drawing the rest from reference TRBV28 and TRBJ2-1, the complete variable domain is DVKVTQSSRYLVKRTGEKVFLECVQDMDHENMFWYRQDPGLGLRLIYFSYDVKMKEKGDIPEGYSVSREKKERFSLILESASTNQTSMYLCASRYGTSGRSSYNEQFFGPGTRLTVL.

The V and J genes are TRBV19 and TRBJ1-5, with 9 bases lining up with TRBD1. This CDR3 spans 16 amino acids. Germline CDR1 reads LNHDA; CDR2 reads SQIVND (reference sequence). The junction had 11 bases not matched to a gene; V was cut back by 6 bases and J by 5 bases. The CDR3 region has the DNA TGTGCCAGTAGCCTTCTCGAGGGACAGGGTTATCAGCCCCAGCATTTT. This translates into CASSLLEGQGYQPQHF.

CDR3 nucleotide sequence: TGTGCCAGCAGTGCCACAGGGGATAGCAATCAGCCCCAGCATTTT. Its protein is CASSATGDSNQPQHF. The chain is built from TRBV6-6 and TRBJ1-5; 7 nucleotides agree with TRBD1. Germline values: CDR1 MNHNY, CDR2 SVGAGI (reference sequence). The CDR3 is 15 amino acids. The ends lost 5 bases at V and 0 bases at J; junction bases unmatched: 4.

The chain carries TRBV10-1 and TRBJ2-5; 8 bases fit TRBD2. This CDR3 has 13 amino acids. The V and J ends lost 10 bases and 5 bases, in that order; junction bases with no gene match: 9. Looked up from germline, CDR1 is WNHNN and CDR2 is SYGVQD (reference sequence). CDR3 DNA: TGCGCCACGGGGGGGGGCTTCTGTGAGACCCAGTACTTC. Amino acid sequence: CATGGGFCETQYF.

V usage is TRBV28 and J usage is TRBJ1-1; D might be TRBD1 (6 bases). CDR1 MDHEN and CDR2 SYDVKM come from the germline V gene. The CDR3 spans 13 residues. The ends were cut back, 5 bases at V and 11 bases at J, with 18 bases in the middle. The CDR3 DNA follows: TGTGCCAGCAGTCCCCCTCGACTAGGGGGGGCTTTCTTT. Its translation: CASSPPRLGGAFF.